The 2 T cell receptor beta chains below all came from one sample that was sequenced in a study of shared T cell receptors in the human thymus. Sequencing was performed with immunoSEQ multiplex PCR; in TCRdb, only in-frame clones are kept and a portion is missing. This table holds 500,000 to 550,000 clones, approximately 78% found once. This sample was also put to use in a study of human thymus T cells.

The sample taken for sequencing was thymocytes. The receptors were gathered from a boy in the first two years of life with a congenital heart defect.

The chain recombines TRBV30 with TRBJ2-3, with TRBD2 matching 7 bases. CDR3 length: 14 residues. With 5 bases clipped from V and 4 bases from J, the junction kept 9 bases outside the gene matches. Looked up from germline, CDR1 is GTSNPN and CDR2 is SVGIG (reference sequence). In DNA form, the CDR3 reads TGTGCCTGGTCCGCTAGCGGCGTGGCAGATACGCAGTATTTT. Encoded protein: CAWSASGVADTQYF. The full variable domain, its missing parts supplied by reference TRBV30 and TRBJ2-3, is SQTIHQWPATLVQPVGSPLSLECTVEGTSNPNLYWYRQAAGRGLQLLFYSVGIGQISSEVPQNLSASRPQDRQFILSSKKLLLSDSGFYLCAWSASGVADTQYFGPGTRLTVL.

The genes are TRBV12-2 and TRBJ1-2; the table's D call of TRBD1 was not tested on the DNA. TRBV12-2 is listed as a pseudogene. The CDR3 has 14 amino acids. Here the CDR3 reads CASRNRQGNYGYTF. The DNA of the CDR3 is TGTGCAAGTCGCAATAGACAGGGGAACTATGGCTACACCTTC.